The clone carrying this T cell receptor beta chain was recorded many times. Its antigen is currently unknown. Using immunoSEQ multiplex PCR, the repertoire was profiled, and TCRdb retains in-frame clones only, with some absent. The specimen gives some 23,000 clones without singletons; the ten biggest hold roughly 2%. This sample stems from a study of T cells after posttransplantation cyclophosphamide. Study results and limitations: TRB overlap between skin or GI tissue T cells and blood was limited. Donor-recipient repertoire similarity was low at 1-2 months, rising over year one. Recipient CMV seropositivity and CMV reactivation strongly tracked TRB clonality.

Cyclophosphamide on days +3 and +4 followed busulfan-fludarabine conditioning and a marrow graft. The CDR3 has 14 residues. Germline loops: CDR1 KGHSH, CDR2 LQKENI. V lost 3 bases and J lost 2; bases outside the gene matches: 3. The source material was PBMCs, sampled after allogeneic stem cell transplant with posttransplant cyclophosphamide. The V call is TRBV18, the J call TRBJ2-5; TRBD2 matches 7 bases. The clonotype originates from a male patient aged 18-30 years who received an allogeneic stem cell transplant from a related donor, was CMV-positive, and had no GVHD. Some T cells may be supplied by the graft donor. CDR3 nucleotides: TGTGCCAGCTCACCGTTCGGGGGGCAAGAGACCCAGTACTTC. Protein product: CASSPFGGQETQYF.